Listed below are T cell receptor beta chains from one sample, sequenced in a study of blood T cell repertoires in COVID-19. Produced via immunoSEQ multiplex PCR; TCRdb's table is partial and in-frame only. The sample gives some 310,000 clones, more than 75% of which show up once; 1% is in the top ten. What was sequenced was peripheral blood. These TCRs come from a man aged 45-60 years with active or convalescent COVID-19. Both conserved end residues are part of each CDR3. D genes are given only for firm matches. Some rows mark clone size as missing; the rest say once, few, many or name a class of expanded clone.

-,TRBJ2-5,-,TRBV7-7,15,TGTGCTAGCAGCCCGACGGGTACCTCATGGGAGACCCAGTACTTC,CASSPTGTSWETQYF
-,TRBJ2-5,TRBD2,TRBV13,14,TGTGCCAGCAGCCTGGGGGGGGTCGGGGAGACCCAGTACTTC,CASSLGGVGETQYF
once,TRBJ1-6,-,TRBV18,16,TGTGCCAGCTCACCATCCCCCAGGGGATGGAATTCACCCCTCCACTTT,CASSPSPRGWNSPLHF
-,TRBJ2-2,TRBD2,TRBV7-2,14,TGTGCCAGCAGCCCGCGGGGGTTCAACGGGGAGCTGTTTTTT,CASSPRGFNGELFF
-,TRBJ1-6,TRBD1,TRBV7-2,15,TGTGCCAGCAGCTTGGCCAGGACAGGTGATTCACCCCTCCACTTT,CASSLARTGDSPLHF
-,TRBJ1-1,-,TRBV5-1,11,TGCGCCAGCAGTTTCGGGACTGCGGCTTTCTTT,CASSFGTAAFF
-,TRBJ2-7,-,TRBV28,16,TGTGCCAGCACCATCGCTCGTATCGGGAGCTCCTACGAGCAGTACTTC,CASTIARIGSSYEQYF
-,TRBJ1-2,-,TRBV21-1,16,TGTGCCAGCAGCAAAGTTCGGCAGGGAATTTACTATGGCTACACCTTC,CASSKVRQGIYYGYTF
-,TRBJ2-7,-,TRBV10-3,13,TGTGCCATCAGTGACGGGAGCTCCTACGAGCAGTACTTC,CAISDGSSYEQYF
once,TRBJ1-2,-,TRBV19,15,TGTGCCAGTAGTAGCTCTACCGGGCCCGGGGATGGCTACACCTTC,CASSSSTGPGDGYTF